Listed below are T cell receptor beta chains from one sample, sequenced in a study of cytotoxic CD8 clonotypes in ibrutinib-treated CLL. Here immunoSEQ multiplex PCR was the method, and the copy in TCRdb shows in-frame clones only, minus some. The table shows a few hundred thousand clones, with around four fifths occurring only once. The material was PBMCs, obtained before ibrutinib treatment. These receptors originate from a human donor with chronic lymphocytic leukemia. The CDR3 runs from the conserved cysteine through the conserved F or W. A D gene is named only where the DNA matches it firmly. Expanded clones get a size class; other rows say once, few or many, or leave the size out.

>16|TRBV4-1|few|TRBD2|TRBJ2-7
CASSQGTSGRFGEQYF
TGCGCCAGCAGCCAAGGGACTAGCGGTCGCTTTGGTGAGCAGTACTTC
>16|TRBV7-8|once|TRBD2|TRBJ2-1
CASSLVSPSGSNEQFF
TGTGCCAGCAGCTTAGTATCGCCTAGCGGGAGTAATGAGCAGTTCTTC
>15|TRBV5-1|-|-|TRBJ1-5
CASSLTGTRGQPQHF
TGCGCCAGCAGCTTGACCGGGACGAGAGGTCAGCCCCAGCATTTT
>16|TRBV5-1|-|TRBD2|TRBJ2-5
CASSKRTSGSGETQYF
TGCGCCAGCAGCAAAAGAACTAGCGGGAGCGGCGAGACCCAGTACTTC
>15|TRBV11-2|-|TRBD1|TRBJ2-7
CASSLRRQGEYEQYF
TGTGCCAGCAGCTTACGTCGACAGGGAGAGTACGAGCAGTACTTC
>15|TRBV5-6|-|TRBD2|TRBJ2-5
CASTLSGRSQETQYF
TGTGCCAGCACTCTTAGCGGGAGGAGCCAAGAGACCCAGTACTTC
>15|TRBV5-4|-|TRBD1|TRBJ2-7
CASSSRQGAGYEQYF
TGTGCCAGCAGCTCACGCCAGGGGGCGGGATACGAGCAGTACTTC
>13|TRBV5-1|few|-|TRBJ2-2
CASSRSGTGELFF
TGCGCCAGCAGCAGGAGCGGCACCGGGGAGCTGTTTTTT
>14|TRBV15|-|-|TRBJ2-5
CATSRDTQVGVQYF
TGTGCCACCAGCAGAGACACCCAGGTGGGGGTCCAGTACTTC
>11|TRBV5-4|-|-|TRBJ2-1
CASSSEREQFF
TGTGCCAGCAGCTCTGAACGTGAGCAGTTCTTC
>13|TRBV18|-|-|TRBJ2-1
CASSPGGYNEQFF
TGTGCCAGCTCACCGGGGGGTTACAATGAGCAGTTCTTC
>16|TRBV9|-|TRBD2|TRBJ2-7
CASSSTISGRLVEQYF
TGTGCCAGCAGCTCAACAATTAGCGGGAGGTTGGTCGAGCAGTACTTC
>11|TRBV28|-|-|TRBJ2-7
CASRSQREQYF
TGTGCCAGCAGATCCCAGCGCGAGCAGTACTTC